Sequencing of this T cell receptor beta chain was carried out in a study of blood T cell repertoires in COVID-19. Original processing notes: Estimated nucleated cell counts came from reference gene primer amplification. The repertoire was sequenced with immunoSEQ multiplex PCR; TCRdb's copy has only in-frame clones and lacks some. The D gene and trimming were derived from the DNA, and the V and J assignments and clone size from that table. In the table there are about 120,000 clones, 75% to 85% of which are singletons. Germline lookup yields CDR1 SGHVS and CDR2 FNYEAQ. Deletions cut 4 bases from V and 7 bases from J, with 14 bases between. This CDR3 has 15 residues.

The V call is TRBV7-6, the J call TRBJ1-6, with unresolved D. Source material: peripheral blood. This TCR was recovered from a human donor in a cohort sampled during active COVID-19. For the CDR3, the DNA is TGTGCCAGCAGCTCCGGGATAGGGATGAATTCACCCCTCCACTTT. This codes for CASSSGIGMNSPLHF.